Listed here is a single T cell receptor beta chain. No antigen is known for it. Sequencing was performed with immunoSEQ multiplex PCR; in TCRdb, only in-frame clones are kept and a portion is missing. This sample has 70,000 to 95,000 clones, with 90% found just once. The data stem from a study of OX40 agonist ivuxolimab in advanced cancers. Study at large: Prior anti-PD-1, anti-PD-L1 or anti-CTLA-4 therapy did not bar entry, and 40% had some. Study outcomes and limitations: The specificity for antigen of the expanded peripheral T cells was not determined.

This clonotype originated in an adult with an advanced solid tumor such as melanoma, head and neck, liver or kidney cancer. The specimen was CD4+ or CD8+ T cells sorted from blood, collected in a trial of the OX40 agonist ivuxolimab.

CDR3 nucleotide sequence: TGTGCCAGCAGCTCCTCTCGGATAGGCAATGAGCAGTTCTTC. Translated, it gives CASSSSRIGNEQFF. The V call is TRBV5-8, the J call TRBJ2-1; no clear D gene. V gave up 3 bases and J gave up 6 bases, with 13 bases separating them. The germline V gene has CDR1 SGHTS and CDR2 YDEGEE. The CDR3 runs 14 residues.